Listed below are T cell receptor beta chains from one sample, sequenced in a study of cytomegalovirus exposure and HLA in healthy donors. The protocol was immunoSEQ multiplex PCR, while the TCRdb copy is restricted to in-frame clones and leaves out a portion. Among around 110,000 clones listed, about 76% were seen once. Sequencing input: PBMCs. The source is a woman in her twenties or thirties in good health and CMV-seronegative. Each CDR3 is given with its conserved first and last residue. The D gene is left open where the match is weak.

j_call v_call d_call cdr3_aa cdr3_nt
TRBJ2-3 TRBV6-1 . CASRASTDTQYF TGTGCCAGCAGGGCTAGCACAGATACGCAGTATTTT
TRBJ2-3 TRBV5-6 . CASSLGRGSDTQYF TGTGCCAGCAGCTTGGGGCGGGGATCAGATACGCAGTATTTT
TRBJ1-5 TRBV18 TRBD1 CASSPGTGHYSNQPQHF TGTGCCAGCTCACCTGGGACAGGGCACTATAGCAATCAGCCCCAGCATTTT
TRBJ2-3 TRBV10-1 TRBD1 CASSEGGQAGHTQYF TGCGCCAGCAGTGAGGGGGGACAGGCTGGCCATACGCAGTATTTT
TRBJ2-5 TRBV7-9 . CASSFAGVGETQYF TGTGCCAGCAGCTTTGCAGGGGTAGGCGAGACCCAGTACTTC
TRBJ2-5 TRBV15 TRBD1 CATSRDRGRDSGTQYF TGTGCCACCAGCAGAGATCGGGGCAGGGACAGTGGGACCCAGTACTTC
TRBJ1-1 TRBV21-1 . CASSKQGTANTEAFF TGTGCCAGCAGCAAACAGGGAACAGCGAACACTGAAGCTTTCTTT
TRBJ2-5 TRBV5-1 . CASSLSAGGFQETQYF TGCGCCAGCAGCTTGAGTGCCGGCGGATTCCAAGAGACCCAGTACTTC
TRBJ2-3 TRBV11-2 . CASSTRLSGTDTQYF TGTGCCAGCAGCACCCGCCTTAGCGGCACAGATACGCAGTATTTT
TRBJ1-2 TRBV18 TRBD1 CASSLDRGDGGYGYTF TGTGCCAGCTCCCTAGACAGGGGTGATGGTGGATATGGCTACACCTTC
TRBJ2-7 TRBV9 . CASSVGSGTTTYEQYF TGTGCCAGCAGCGTAGGTTCCGGGACAACTACCTACGAGCAGTACTTC